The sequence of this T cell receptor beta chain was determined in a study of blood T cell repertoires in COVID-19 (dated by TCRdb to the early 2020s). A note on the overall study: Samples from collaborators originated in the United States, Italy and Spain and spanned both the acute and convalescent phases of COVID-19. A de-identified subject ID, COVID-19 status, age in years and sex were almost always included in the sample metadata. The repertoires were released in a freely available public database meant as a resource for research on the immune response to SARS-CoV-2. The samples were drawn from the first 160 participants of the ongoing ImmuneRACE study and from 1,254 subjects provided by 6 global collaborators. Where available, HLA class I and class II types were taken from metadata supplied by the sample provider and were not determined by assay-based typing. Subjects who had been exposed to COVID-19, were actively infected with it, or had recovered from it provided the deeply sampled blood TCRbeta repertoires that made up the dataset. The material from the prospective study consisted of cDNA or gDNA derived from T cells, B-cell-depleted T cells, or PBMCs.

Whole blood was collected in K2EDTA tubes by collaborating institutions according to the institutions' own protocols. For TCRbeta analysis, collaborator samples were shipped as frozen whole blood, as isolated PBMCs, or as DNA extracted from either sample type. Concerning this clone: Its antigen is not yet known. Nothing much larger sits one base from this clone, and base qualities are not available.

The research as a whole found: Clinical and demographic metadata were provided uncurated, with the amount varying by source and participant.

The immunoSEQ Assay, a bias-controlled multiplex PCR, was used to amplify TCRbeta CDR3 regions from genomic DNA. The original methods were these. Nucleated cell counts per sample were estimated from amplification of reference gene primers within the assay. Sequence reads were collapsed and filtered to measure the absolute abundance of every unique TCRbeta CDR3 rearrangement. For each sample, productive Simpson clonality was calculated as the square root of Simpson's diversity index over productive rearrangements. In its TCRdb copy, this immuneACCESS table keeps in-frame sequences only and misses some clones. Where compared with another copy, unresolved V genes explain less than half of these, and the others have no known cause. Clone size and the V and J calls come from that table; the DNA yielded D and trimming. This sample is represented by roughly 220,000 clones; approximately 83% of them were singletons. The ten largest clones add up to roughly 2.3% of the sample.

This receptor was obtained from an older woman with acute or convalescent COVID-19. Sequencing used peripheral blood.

The sequence in DNA is TGTGCCAGCAGCTTAGTGGCAGGAGCCAAAAACATTCAGTACTTC. The encoded protein is CASSLVAGAKNIQYF. The chain was built from TRBV7-9 and TRBJ2-4, with no reliable assignment of the D segment. The germline V gene (reference sequence) specifies SEHNR as CDR1 and FQNEAQ as CDR2. There are 15 amino acids in the CDR3, from cysteine to phenylalanine inclusive. Left in the record is the CDR3 DNA by itself, 45 bases read in frame from the first base. V drops 1 base and J drops 0 bases, leaving 7 bases in between.